The source of this T cell receptor beta chain is a study of molecular identifiers for immune sequencing clone quantification. Study-wide points: Over 99% of effector molecules, yet under 1% of naive-cell molecules, were held by clones above 20 RNA copies. Investigators reportedly could detect spiked Jurkat TCR RNA from one cell among approximately 1 million naive cells.

The use of previously described methods and listed TCR primers produced the bulk TCR libraries. TCRdb reprocessed the PCR reads with MiXCR, giving one entry per CDR3 protein. The repertoire has approximately 41,000 distinct CDR3 sequences, approximately 21% of them found once; the top ten carry under 1.4%. This CDR3 spans 20 amino acids. Germline CDR1 KGHDR, CDR2 SFDVKD. J gave up 4 bases and V 4 bases, and 16 bases lay outside the gene matches. When naive CD8 T cells were sorted, they were gated as CD8+CD4-CCR7+CD45RA+. In this sample, this clonotype turned up many times. What it binds is not known. The sequencing input was naive CD8+ T cells from blood, with Jurkat cell RNA spiked in. The subset is: FACS-sorted CD8+CD4-CCR7+CD45RA+ naive T cells. The sequence was collected from a human donor in good health. Some libraries in this study had Jurkat cell RNA spiked in. This rearrangement joins TRBV24-1 to TRBJ2-2; TRBD2 matches at 11 bases. The CDR3 here is CATSDPHPPGLAVLTGELFF. In DNA form, the CDR3 reads TGTGCCACCAGTGACCCCCACCCCCCGGGACTAGCGGTTCTCACCGGGGAGCTGTTTTTT.